This TCR beta chain was recorded in a study of OX40 agonist ivuxolimab in advanced cancers. Across the whole study: Three patients, one with hepatocellular carcinoma and two with cutaneous melanoma, responded partially. Broader study findings: Clonal expansion by week 6 occurred in CD4+ and CD8+ blood T cells (at 0.1 to 3.0 mg/kg). More expanded clones were seen, on average, in CD8+ T cells than in CD4+.

TCRdb's copy holds only in-frame clones and misses some; the assay was immunoSEQ multiplex PCR. The table shows over 30,000 clones, with roughly 80% occurring only once. The germline V gene has CDR1 SGHTA and CDR2 FQGTGA. This CDR3 contains 13 residues. V was pared by 0 bases and J by 6 bases, with 8 bases between. About this clone: The target antigen is unknown.

Samples of blood were obtained at baseline, on cycle 4 day 1, and on cycle 7 day 1. The chain carries TRBV7-3 and TRBJ1-1, with D maybe TRBD1 (5 bases). The TCR was taken from an adult with an advanced solid tumor such as melanoma, head and neck, liver or kidney cancer. The sequencing here drew on CD4+ or CD8+ T cells sorted from blood, taken in a trial of the OX40 agonist ivuxolimab. CDR3 nucleotides: TGTGCCAGCAGCTTAACGCTAGGGGCTGAAGCTTTCTTT. This codes for CASSLTLGAEAFF.